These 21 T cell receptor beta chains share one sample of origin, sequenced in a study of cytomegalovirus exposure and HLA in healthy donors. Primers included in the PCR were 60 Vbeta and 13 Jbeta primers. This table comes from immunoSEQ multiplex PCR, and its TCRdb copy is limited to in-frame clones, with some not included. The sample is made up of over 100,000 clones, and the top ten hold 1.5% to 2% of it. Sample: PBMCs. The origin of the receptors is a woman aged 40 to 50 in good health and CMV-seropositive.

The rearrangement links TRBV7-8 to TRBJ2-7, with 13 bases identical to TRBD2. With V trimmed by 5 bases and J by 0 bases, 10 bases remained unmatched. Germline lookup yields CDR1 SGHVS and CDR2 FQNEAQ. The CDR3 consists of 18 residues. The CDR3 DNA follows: TGTGCCAGCAGCACCACTAGCGGGAGGGCCAAGAGCTCCTACGAGCAGTACTTC. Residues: CASSTTSGRAKSSYEQYF.

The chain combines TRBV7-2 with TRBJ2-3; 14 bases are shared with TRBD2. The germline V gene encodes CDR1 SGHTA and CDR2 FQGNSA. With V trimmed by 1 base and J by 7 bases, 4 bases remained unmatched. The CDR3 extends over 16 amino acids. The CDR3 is CASSLEGTSGSYTQYF. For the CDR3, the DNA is TGTGCCAGCAGCTTAGAGGGGACTAGCGGGAGTTATACGCAGTATTTT.

The CDR3 coding sequence is TGTGCCAGCAGCTTGGTAGGGACTTCTGACGAGCAGTACTTC. As protein: CASSLVGTSDEQYF. The chain employs TRBV7-9 and TRBJ2-7; the D gene is possibly TRBD2 (6 bases). The germline V gene encodes CDR1 SEHNR and CDR2 FQNEAQ (reference sequence). V lost 3 bases and J lost 5, with 14 bases in between. This CDR3 spans 14 amino acids.

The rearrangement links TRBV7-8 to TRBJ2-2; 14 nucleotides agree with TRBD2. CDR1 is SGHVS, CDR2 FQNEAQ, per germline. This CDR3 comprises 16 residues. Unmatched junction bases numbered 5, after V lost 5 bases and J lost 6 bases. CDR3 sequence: CASSLGTSGSSGELFF. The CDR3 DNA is TGTGCCAGCAGCCTTGGGACTAGCGGGAGTTCCGGGGAGCTGTTTTTT.

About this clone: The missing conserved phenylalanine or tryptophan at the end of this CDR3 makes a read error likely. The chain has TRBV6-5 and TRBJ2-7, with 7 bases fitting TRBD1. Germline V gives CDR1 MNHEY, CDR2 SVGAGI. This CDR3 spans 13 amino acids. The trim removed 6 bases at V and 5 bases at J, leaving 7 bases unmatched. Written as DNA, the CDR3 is TGTGCCAGCAGCGCGACAGGGATCCACGAGCAGTACTCC. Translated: CASSATGIHEQYS.

CDR3 nucleotide sequence: TGTGCCAGCAGTGGACTAGCGGGAGTGATCGGGGAGCTGTTTTTT. Its protein is CASSGLAGVIGELFF. The J gene is TRBJ2-2, the V gene TRBV2; 12 nucleotides match TRBD2. CDR3 length: 15 amino acids. Germline CDR1 is SNHLY and CDR2 is FYNNEI. V lost 4 bases and J lost 7; bases outside the gene matches: 4.

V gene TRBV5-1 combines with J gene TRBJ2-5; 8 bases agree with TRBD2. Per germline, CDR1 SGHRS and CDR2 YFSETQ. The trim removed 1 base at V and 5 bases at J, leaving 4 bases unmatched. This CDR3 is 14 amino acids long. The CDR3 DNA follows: TGCGCCAGCAGCTTGTCGACTAGCGTCGAGACCCAGTACTTC. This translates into CASSLSTSVETQYF.

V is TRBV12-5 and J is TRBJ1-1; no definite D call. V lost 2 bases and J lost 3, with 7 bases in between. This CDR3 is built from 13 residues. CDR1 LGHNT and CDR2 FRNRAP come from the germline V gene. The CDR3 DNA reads TGTGCTAGTGGTTTGCGGGAGGACACTGAAGCTTTCTTT. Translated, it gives CASGLREDTEAFF.

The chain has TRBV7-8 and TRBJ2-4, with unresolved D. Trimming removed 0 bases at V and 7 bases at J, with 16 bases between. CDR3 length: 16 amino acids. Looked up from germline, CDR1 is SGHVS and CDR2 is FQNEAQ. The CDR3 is CASSLAVHPSGNIQYF. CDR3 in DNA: TGTGCCAGCAGCTTAGCGGTGCACCCATCCGGGAACATTCAGTACTTC.

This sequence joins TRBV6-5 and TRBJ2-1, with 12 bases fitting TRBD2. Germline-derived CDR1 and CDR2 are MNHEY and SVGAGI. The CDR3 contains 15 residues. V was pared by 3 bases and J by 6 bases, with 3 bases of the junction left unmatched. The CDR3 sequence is CASSYSSGRVNEQFF. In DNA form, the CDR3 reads TGTGCCAGCAGTTATTCTAGCGGGAGGGTCAATGAGCAGTTCTTC.

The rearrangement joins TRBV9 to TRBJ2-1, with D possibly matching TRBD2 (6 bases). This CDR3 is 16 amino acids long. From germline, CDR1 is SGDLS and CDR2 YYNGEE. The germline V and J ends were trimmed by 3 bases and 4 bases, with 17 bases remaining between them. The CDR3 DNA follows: TGTGCCAGCAGCGCCGGGATCCTAGCGCTTTACAATGAGCAGTTCTTC. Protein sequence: CASSAGILALYNEQFF.

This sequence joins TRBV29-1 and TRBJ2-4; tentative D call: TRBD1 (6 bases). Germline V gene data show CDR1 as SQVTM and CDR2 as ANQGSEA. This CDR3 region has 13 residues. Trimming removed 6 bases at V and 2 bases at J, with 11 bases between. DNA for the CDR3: TGCAGCGTAGTAAGGGGGACCAAAAACATTCAGTACTTC. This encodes CSVVRGTKNIQYF.

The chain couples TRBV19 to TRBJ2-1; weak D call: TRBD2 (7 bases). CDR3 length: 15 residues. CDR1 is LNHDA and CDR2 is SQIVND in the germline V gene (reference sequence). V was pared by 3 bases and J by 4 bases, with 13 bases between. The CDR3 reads CASSMSGTSYNEQFF. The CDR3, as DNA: TGTGCCAGTAGTATGAGCGGGACATCTTACAATGAGCAGTTCTTC.

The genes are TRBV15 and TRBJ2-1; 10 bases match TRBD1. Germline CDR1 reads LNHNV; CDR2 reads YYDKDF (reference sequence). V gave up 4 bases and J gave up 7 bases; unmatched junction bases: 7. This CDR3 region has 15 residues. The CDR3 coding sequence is TGTGCCACCAGCAACAGACAGGGGGCCCTAAATGAGCAGTTCTTC. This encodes CATSNRQGALNEQFF.

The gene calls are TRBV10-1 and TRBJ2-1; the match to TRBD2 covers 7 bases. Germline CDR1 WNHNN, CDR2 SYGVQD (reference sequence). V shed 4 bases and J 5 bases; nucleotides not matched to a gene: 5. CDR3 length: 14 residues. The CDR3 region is CASSGEREHNEQFF. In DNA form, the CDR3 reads TGCGCCAGCAGTGGGGAGCGGGAACACAATGAGCAGTTCTTC.

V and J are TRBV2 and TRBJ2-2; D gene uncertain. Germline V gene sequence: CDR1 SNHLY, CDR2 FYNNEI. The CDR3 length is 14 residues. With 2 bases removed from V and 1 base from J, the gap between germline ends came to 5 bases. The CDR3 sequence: CASSELRNTGELFF. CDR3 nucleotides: TGTGCCAGCAGTGAACTCAGGAACACCGGGGAGCTGTTTTTT.

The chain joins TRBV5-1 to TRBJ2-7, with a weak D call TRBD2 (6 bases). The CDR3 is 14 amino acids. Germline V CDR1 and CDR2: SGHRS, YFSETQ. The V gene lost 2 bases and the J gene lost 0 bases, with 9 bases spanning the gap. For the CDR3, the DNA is TGCGCCAGCAGCTTTCTAGCGAACTCCTACGAGCAGTACTTC. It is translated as CASSFLANSYEQYF.

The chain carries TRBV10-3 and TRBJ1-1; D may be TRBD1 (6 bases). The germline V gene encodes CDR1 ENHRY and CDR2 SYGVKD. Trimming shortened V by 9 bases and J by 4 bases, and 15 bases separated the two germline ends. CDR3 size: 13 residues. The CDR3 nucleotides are TGTGCCATAGCCTACAGGGTTAGCACTGAAGCTTTCTTT. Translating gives CAIAYRVSTEAFF.

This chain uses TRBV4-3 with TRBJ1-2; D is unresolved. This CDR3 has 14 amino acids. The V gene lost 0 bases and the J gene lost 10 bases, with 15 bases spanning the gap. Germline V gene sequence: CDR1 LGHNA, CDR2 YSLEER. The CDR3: CASSQDWAGGIYTF. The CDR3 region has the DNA TGCGCCAGCAGCCAAGATTGGGCAGGAGGGATCTACACCTTC.

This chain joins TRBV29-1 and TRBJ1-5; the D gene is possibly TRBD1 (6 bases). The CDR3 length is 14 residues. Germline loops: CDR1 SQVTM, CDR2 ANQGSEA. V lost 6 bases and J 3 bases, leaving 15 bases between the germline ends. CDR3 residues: CSVNSGVNNQPQHF. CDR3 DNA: TGCAGCGTGAACTCAGGGGTGAACAATCAGCCCCAGCATTTT.

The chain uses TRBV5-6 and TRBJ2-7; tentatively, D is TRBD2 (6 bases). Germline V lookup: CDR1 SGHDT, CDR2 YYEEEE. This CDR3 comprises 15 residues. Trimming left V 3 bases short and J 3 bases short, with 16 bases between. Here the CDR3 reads CASSSRDFPVYEQYF. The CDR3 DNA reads TGTGCCAGCAGCTCCCGGGACTTCCCTGTCTACGAGCAGTACTTC.